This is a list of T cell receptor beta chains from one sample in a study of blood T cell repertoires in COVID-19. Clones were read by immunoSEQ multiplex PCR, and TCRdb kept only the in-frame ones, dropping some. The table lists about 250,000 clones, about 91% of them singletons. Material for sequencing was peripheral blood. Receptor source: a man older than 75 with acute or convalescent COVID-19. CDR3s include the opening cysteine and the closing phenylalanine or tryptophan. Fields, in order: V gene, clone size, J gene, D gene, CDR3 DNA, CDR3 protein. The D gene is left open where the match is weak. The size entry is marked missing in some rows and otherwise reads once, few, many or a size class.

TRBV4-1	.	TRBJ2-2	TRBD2	TGCGCCAGCAGCCAAGCACCTAGCGGGAGGATCCCTAACACCGGGGAGCTGTTTTTT	CASSQAPSGRIPNTGELFF
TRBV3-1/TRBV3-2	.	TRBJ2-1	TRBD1	TGTGCCAGCAGCCTAAGAGAGCTCAGGGGGTACAATGAGCAGTTCTTC	CASSLRELRGYNEQFF
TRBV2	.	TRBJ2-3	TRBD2	TGTGCCAGCAGTGAGCGGCTAGCGGGAGCAGATACGCAGTATTTT	CASSERLAGADTQYF
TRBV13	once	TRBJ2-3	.	TGTGCCAGCAGGTCCGGGGATACGCAGTATTTT	CASRSGDTQYF
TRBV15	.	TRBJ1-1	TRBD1	TGTGCCACCGGCCGGGACAGGATGAACACTGAAGCTTTCTTT	CATGRDRMNTEAFF
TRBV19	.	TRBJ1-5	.	TGTGCCAGTAGAAGACAGGTAGGAAGCAATCAGCCCCAGCATTTT	CASRRQVGSNQPQHF
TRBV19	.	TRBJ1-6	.	TGTGCCAGTAGTATAGGGGAGGGGGATTCACCCCTCCACTTT	CASSIGEGDSPLHF
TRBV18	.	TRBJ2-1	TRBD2	TGTGCCAGCTCCCCGTCTAGCGGCTCCTACAATGAGCAGTTCTTC	CASSPSSGSYNEQFF
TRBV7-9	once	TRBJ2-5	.	TGTGCCAGCAGCTTAGGGCTTACTACAGACCCAGCGGAAGAGACCCAGTACTTC	CASSLGLTTDPAEETQYF
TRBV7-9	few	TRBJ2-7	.	TGTGCCAGCAGCCATCCGGGGGTGGGCAGCTCCTACGAGCAGTACTTC	CASSHPGVGSSYEQYF
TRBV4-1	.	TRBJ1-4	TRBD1	TGCGCCAGCAGCCAAGTCCAGGGGGGATCTGGAAAACTGTTTTTT	CASSQVQGGSGKLFF
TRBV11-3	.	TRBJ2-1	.	TGTGCCAGCAGCTTGTTACCGGGAGTCTACAATGAGCAGTTCTTC	CASSLLPGVYNEQFF
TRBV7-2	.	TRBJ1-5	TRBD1	TGTGCCAGCAGCGCCCAGGGGGTGGCTCAGCCCCAGCATTTT	CASSAQGVAQPQHF
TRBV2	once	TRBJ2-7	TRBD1	TGTGCCAGCGGGGGACAGGGGGGTTTTTACGAGCAGTACTTC	CASGGQGGFYEQYF
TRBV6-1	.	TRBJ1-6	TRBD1	TGTGCCAGCAGTGAGGACAGGGATTCACCCCTCCACTTT	CASSEDRDSPLHF
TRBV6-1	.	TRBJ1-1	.	TGTGCCAGCAGTGAAGCCTGGGGGGGGCCCTACACTGAAGCTTTCTTT	CASSEAWGGPYTEAFF
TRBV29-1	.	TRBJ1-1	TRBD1	TGCAGCGGGGCCGTCCAGGGGGCATACTCTACAACAAACACTGAAGCTTTCTTT	CSGAVQGAYSTTNTEAFF
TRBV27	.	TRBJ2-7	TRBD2	TGTGCCAGCAGCATAGCGGGTGTCGCCTACGAGCAGTACTTC	CASSIAGVAYEQYF
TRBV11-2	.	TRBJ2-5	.	TGTGCCAGCAGCTCTGAATTGTCGGCAGGGGACGTGGAGACCCAGTACTTC	CASSSELSAGDVETQYF
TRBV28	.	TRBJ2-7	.	TGTGCCAGCAGTCTTACCGGACAGCCGACCTACGAGCAGTACTTC	CASSLTGQPTYEQYF
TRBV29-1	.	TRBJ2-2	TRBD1	TGCAGCGTTGAAGTCGGGACAGCGAAGACCGGGGAGCTGTTTTTT	CSVEVGTAKTGELFF
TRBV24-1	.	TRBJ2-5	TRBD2	TGTGCCACCAGTGACCCCGGGGGGGCCGGAGGACAAGAGACCCAGTACTTC	CATSDPGGAGGQETQYF
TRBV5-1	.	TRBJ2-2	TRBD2	TGCGCCAGCAGCAGCCGAATTACTATCATAGCGGGGGAGAACACCGGGGAGCTGTTTTTT	CASSSRITIIAGENTGELFF
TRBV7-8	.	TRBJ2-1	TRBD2	TGTGCCAGCAGCCCACAAAGACTAGCGGGGAACTACAATGAGCAGTTCTTC	CASSPQRLAGNYNEQFF
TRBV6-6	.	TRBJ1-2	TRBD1	TGTGCCAGCACCCGGGACAGGGGATGGGATGGCTACACCTTC	CASTRDRGWDGYTF
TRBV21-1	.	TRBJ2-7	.	TGTGCCAGCACAAAGACTTCTCCCCCCTACGAGCAGTACTTC	CASTKTSPPYEQYF
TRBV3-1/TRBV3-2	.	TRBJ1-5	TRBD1	TGTGCCAGCAGCCTAGGGACAGCCAATCAGCCCCAGCATTTT	CASSLGTANQPQHF
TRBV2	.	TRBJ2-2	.	TGTGCCAGCAGGGTTGGAGCGGGGAACACCGGGGAGCTGTTTTTT	CASRVGAGNTGELFF
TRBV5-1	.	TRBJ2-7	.	TGCGCCAGCAGCCGGGGAGGTCCGAACGGCTACCCGCAGTACTTC	CASSRGGPNGYPQYF
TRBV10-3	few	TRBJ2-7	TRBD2	TGTGCCATCAGTGAGGGGCGGGAGACCAACGAGCAGTACTTC	CAISEGRETNEQYF
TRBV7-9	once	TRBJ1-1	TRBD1	TGTGCCAGCAGCCGGACAGGGCGAGGGACTGAAGCTTTCTTT	CASSRTGRGTEAFF
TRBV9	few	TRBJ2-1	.	TGTGCCAGCAGCGTAGGGCAGGGGGGCTCCTACAATGAGCAGTTCTTC	CASSVGQGGSYNEQFF
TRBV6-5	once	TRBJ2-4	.	TGTGCCAGCAGTTACTCGGGTCAGGGGGGAAACATTCAGTACTTC	CASSYSGQGGNIQYF
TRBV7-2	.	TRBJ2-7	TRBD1	TGTGCCAGCAGCTTAGCGTCACAGGGGGCCATCTACGAGCAGTACTTC	CASSLASQGAIYEQYF
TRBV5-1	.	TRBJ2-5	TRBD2	TGCGCCAGCAGCTTGTCAGCGGGGATCCAAGAGACCCAGTACTTC	CASSLSAGIQETQYF
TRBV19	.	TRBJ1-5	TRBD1	TGTGCCAGTACCGACGGGACAGGTCATCAGCCCCAGCATTTT	CASTDGTGHQPQHF
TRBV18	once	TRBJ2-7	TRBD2	TGTGCCAGCTCCCCTAGCGGGTTTTCCTACGAGCAGTACTTC	CASSPSGFSYEQYF
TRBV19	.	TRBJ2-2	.	TGTGCCAGCTCTAGTCTCGGGGGTTGGAACGGGGAGCTGTTTTTT	CASSSLGGWNGELFF
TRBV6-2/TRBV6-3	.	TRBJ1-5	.	TGTGCCAGCAGTTACTTCCCGCAGTCCAATCAGCCCCAGCATTTT	CASSYFPQSNQPQHF
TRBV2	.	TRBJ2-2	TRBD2	TGTGCCAGCAGCTGGACTAGCGGTGACACCGGGGAGCTGTTTTTT	CASSWTSGDTGELFF
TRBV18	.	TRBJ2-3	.	TGTGCCAGCTCACCGCGGCAGGGTTGGGGCACAGATACGCAGTATTTT	CASSPRQGWGTDTQYF
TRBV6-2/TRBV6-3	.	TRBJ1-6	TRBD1	TGTGCCAGCAGTTACTCGTTCGGGACAGGGACTTATAATTCACCCCTCCACTTT	CASSYSFGTGTYNSPLHF
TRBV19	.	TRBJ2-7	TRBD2	TGTGCCAGTAAGAAGACTAGCGGGTCCTTGAGCTCCTACGAGCAGTACTTC	CASKKTSGSLSSYEQYF
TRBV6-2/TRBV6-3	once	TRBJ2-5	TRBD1	TGTGCCAGCAGTTACTCCCTGCGGCAGGGGGCAAGGGAGACCCAGTACTTC	CASSYSLRQGARETQYF
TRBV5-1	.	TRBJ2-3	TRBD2	TGCGCCAGCAGCTCGGGACTAGCGGGAGTCACAGATACGCAGTATTTT	CASSSGLAGVTDTQYF
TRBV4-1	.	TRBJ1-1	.	TGCGCCAGCAGCCAAGAATGGAGGAACACTGAAGCTTTCTTT	CASSQEWRNTEAFF
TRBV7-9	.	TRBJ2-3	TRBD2	TGTGCCAGCAGCTTAGGGATCCGGGGAGGGGCAGATACGCAGTATTTT	CASSLGIRGGADTQYF
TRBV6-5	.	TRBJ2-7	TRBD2	TGTGCCAGCAGCCTTAGCGGGAGTCGTCTTCACGAGCAGTACTTC	CASSLSGSRLHEQYF
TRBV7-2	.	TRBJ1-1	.	TGTGCCAGCAGCTTCGACCTCCGGGCTGAAGCTTTCTTT	CASSFDLRAEAFF
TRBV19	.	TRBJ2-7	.	TGTGCCAGTAGCATCCTTCCGGGCTCCTACGAGCAGTACTTC	CASSILPGSYEQYF